Following are 27 T cell receptor beta chains from one sample sequenced in a study of T-cell memory formation after mild COVID-19. TCRdb analysed the 5' RACE reads with MiXCR anew, one entry per CDR3 protein. The repertoire holds roughly 600,000 distinct CDR3 sequences, with more than 15% as singletons. Sequenced input: PBMCs or a T cell subset sorted from them (not recorded which). All receptors come from an adult woman who had mild COVID-19 (a few samples of this study predate the infection). Cell type and time point are not known.

V is TRBV5-1 and J is TRBJ2-7, with 12 bases fitting TRBD1. Germline V gives CDR1 SGHRS, CDR2 YFSETQ. There are 14 residues in the CDR3. With V trimmed by 4 bases and J by 7 bases, 6 bases remained unmatched. CDR3 protein: CASSPGQGAEEQYF. In DNA, the CDR3 is TGCGCCAGCAGCCCGGGACAGGGGGCGGAGGAGCAGTACTTC.

This clonotype was observed a few times. The chain uses TRBV7-8 and TRBJ2-5, with 7 bases that match TRBD2. Germline CDR1 is SGHVS and CDR2 is FQNEAQ. The CDR3 consists of 16 residues. V trimming: 0 bases; J trimming: 1 base; junction bases outside the gene matches: 5. The CDR3 DNA is TGTGCCAGCAGCTTAGCCCTGACTAGCTTCCAAGAGACCCAGTACTTC. Amino acids: CASSLALTSFQETQYF.

This sequence joins TRBV6-1 and TRBJ2-7, with unresolved D. The V and J ends lost 4 bases and 3 bases respectively, with 10 bases between them. The CDR3 spans 13 residues. Germline V gene sequence: CDR1 MNHNS, CDR2 SASEGT. The CDR3 DNA follows: TGTGCCAGCAGTGGTCTAACAGTCTACGAGCAGTACTTC. Protein product: CASSGLTVYEQYF.

Only a few counts were recorded for this clonotype. The CDR3 DNA is TGTGCCATCGGCGGGACAGGCATCACTGAAGCTTTCTTT. Translated: CAIGGTGITEAFF. The J gene is TRBJ1-1, the V gene TRBV10-3, with 8 bases identical to TRBD1. The CDR3 length is 13 residues. The germline CDR1 and CDR2 sequences are ENHRY and SYGVKD. Trimming took 8 bases from V and 4 from J; bases not matched to a gene: 6.

This clonotype was recorded a few times. This chain joins TRBV20-1 and TRBJ1-2; 8 bases are a match to TRBD1. The germline V gene encodes CDR1 DFQATT and CDR2 SNEGSKA (reference sequence). With 0 bases clipped from V and 10 bases from J, the junction kept 16 bases outside the gene matches. The CDR3 is 16 residues long. The CDR3 bases are TGCAGTGCTAGAGATCGGGGGAACAGGGGGTATGGCTACTACACCTTC. It translates to CSARDRGNRGYGYYTF.

This clonotype has just a few counts. This sequence joins TRBV4-1 and TRBJ2-4, with TRBD2 matching over 9 bases. Germline-derived CDR1 and CDR2 are MGHRA and YSYEKL. Germline trimming cut 1 base from V and 1 base from J; bases unmatched to any gene: 2. The CDR3 contains 16 residues. This chain's CDR3 is CASSQVTSGAKNIQYF. The CDR3 DNA is TGCGCCAGCAGCCAAGTGACTAGCGGCGCCAAAAACATTCAGTACTTC.

This chain connects TRBV4-1 to TRBJ2-5, with D possibly TRBD2 on 6 matching bases. V was shortened by 2 bases and J by 1 base, with 11 bases between the two germline ends. The germline V gene encodes CDR1 MGHRA and CDR2 YSYEKL. This CDR3 is built from 15 residues. CDR3 in amino acids: CASSQIRTTQETQYF. CDR3 coding DNA: TGCGCCAGCAGCCAAATTAGGACTACCCAAGAGACCCAGTACTTC.

The gene calls are TRBV5-4 and TRBJ2-4, with unresolved D. Germline loops: CDR1 SGHNT, CDR2 YYREEE (reference sequence). The CDR3 extends over 14 amino acids. V was pared by 9 bases and J by 7 bases, with 20 bases between. CDR3 in DNA: TGTGCCACCTCACCCCGAAGAGATTTCAACATTCAGTACTTC. The encoded protein is CATSPRRDFNIQYF.

In this sample, this clonotype turned up a few times. The V gene is TRBV7-2, the J gene TRBJ1-2, with unresolved D. V lost 5 bases, J lost 8 bases, and 21 bases lay in between. The length of the CDR3 is 15 residues. Germline V gene lookup returns CDR1 SGHTA and CDR2 FQGNSA. CDR3 residues: CASSPQLVGSGGYTF. For the CDR3, the DNA is TGTGCCAGCAGCCCGCAGTTGGTGGGGTCCGGGGGCTACACCTTC.

This clonotype was detected ten times or more. A junction boundary mismatches the germline segment, possibly from a read error. DNA of the CDR3: TGCGCCAGCACCTTGGTGGGCGGATCGAACACCGGGGAGCTGTTTTTT. Translating gives CASTLVGGSNTGELFF. The chain couples TRBV5-1 to TRBJ2-2, with D uncertain. CDR1 is SGHRS, CDR2 YFSETQ, per germline. This CDR3 has 16 residues.

The J gene is TRBJ2-3, the V gene TRBV20-1; 7 bases agree with TRBD2. CDR3 length: 15 amino acids. After removal of 0 bases from V and 0 bases from J, the junction contained 3 bases not matched to a gene. The germline gives CDR1 DFQATT, CDR2 SNEGSKA (reference sequence). The CDR3 DNA is TGCAGTGCTAGAGACCCTAGCGGTAGCACAGATACGCAGTATTTT. This codes for CSARDPSGSTDTQYF.

V is TRBV19 and J is TRBJ1-5; D gene unclear. The length of the CDR3 is 12 residues. Germline V gene sequence: CDR1 LNHDA, CDR2 SQIVND (reference sequence). V was cut by 6 bases and J by 11 bases, with 14 bases left in between. DNA for the CDR3: TGTGCCAGTAGAAGGGAGGGTCGGGCCCAGCATTTT. It translates to CASRREGRAQHF.

J is TRBJ2-3 and V is TRBV29-1, with D possibly TRBD2 on 7 matching bases. The CDR3 contains 14 residues. The V gene's germline CDR1 is SQVTM and CDR2 ANQGSEA. V gave up 6 bases and J gave up 2 bases, with 15 bases separating them. CDR3 in amino acids: CSVGGGGATDTQYF. CDR3 sequence (DNA): TGCAGCGTGGGAGGTGGGGGGGCCACAGATACGCAGTATTTT.

The chain recombines TRBV2 with TRBJ2-5, with D perhaps given as TRBD1 or TRBD2 (6 bases each). Germline CDR1 is SNHLY and CDR2 is FYNNEI. This CDR3 region has 14 residues. V dropped 6 bases and J dropped 5 bases, with 16 bases sitting between them. The CDR3 reads CASRGDIGRETQYF. The CDR3 nucleotides read TGTGCCAGCAGGGGGGACATAGGGAGGGAGACCCAGTACTTC. The full variable domain, in which reference TRBV2 and TRBJ2-5 provide the parts outside the CDR3, is EPEVTQTPSHQVTQMGQEVILRCVPISNHLYFYWYRQILGQKVEFLVSFYNNEISEKSEIFDDQFSVERPDGSNFTLKIRSTKLEDSAMYFCASRGDIGRETQYFGPGTRLLVL.

The CDR3 region has the DNA TGTGCCAGCAGTGAAATGGGAAGGACCACCGGGGAGCTGTTTTTT. The encoded protein is CASSEMGRTTGELFF. The rearrangement uses TRBV25-1 and TRBJ2-2; D ambiguous. Germline V gene lookup returns CDR1 MGHDK and CDR2 SYGVNS. The germline V and J ends were trimmed by 2 bases and 4 bases, with 11 bases remaining between them. There are 15 residues in the CDR3.

This clonotype was seen only a few times. A read error may account for a junction end that differs from germline. V gene TRBV10-3 combines with J gene TRBJ2-3; D is tentatively TRBD1 or TRBD2 (6 bases each). The germline CDR1 and CDR2 sequences are ENHRY and SYGVKD. The CDR3 loop spans 14 amino acids. CDR3 bases: TGTGCCACCAGTCAAGGGGGGCCCACAGATACGCAGTATTTT. Translating gives CATSQGGPTDTQYF.

V is TRBV18 and J is TRBJ2-7; D assignment may be TRBD1 or TRBD2 (5 bases each). The germline V gene has CDR1 KGHSH and CDR2 LQKENI. The CDR3 has 13 residues. V was clipped by 3 bases and J by 4 bases, with 10 bases between them. In DNA form, the CDR3 reads TGTGCCAGCTCACCCGGGACCGAATACGAGCAGTACTTC. It translates to CASSPGTEYEQYF.

This rearrangement joins TRBV10-1 to TRBJ2-5; weak D call: TRBD2 (6 bases). This CDR3 has 15 residues. Germline assignment: CDR1 WNHNN and CDR2 SYGVQD (reference sequence). V was pared by 0 bases and J by 5 bases, with 13 bases between. CDR3: CASSESRREAETQYF. The CDR3 nucleotides are TGCGCCAGCAGTGAGTCTAGGCGGGAAGCGGAGACCCAGTACTTC.

The sample holds many counts of this clonotype. The rearrangement links TRBV4-3 to TRBJ1-4, with 7 bases matching TRBD1. This CDR3 is built from 16 residues. Trimming at V came to 2 bases and at J to 6 bases, leaving 9 bases not matched to a gene. The V gene's germline CDR1 is LGHNA and CDR2 YSLEER. CDR3 DNA sequence: TGCGCCAGCAGCCAACAACAGCACAGGGGTGATGAAAAACTGTTTTTT. This codes for CASSQQQHRGDEKLFF.

The chain combines TRBV5-1 with TRBJ1-6, with a possible D match to TRBD1 (6 bases). CDR3 size: 16 residues. The germline gives CDR1 SGHRS, CDR2 YFSETQ. The V end lost 4 bases, the J end lost 6 bases, and 17 bases lay between the germline ends. DNA for the CDR3: TGCGCCAGCAGCCCGACGGCAGCAGGGGTTAATTCACCCCTCCACTTT. Translation: CASSPTAAGVNSPLHF.

The count of this clonotype is one. V gene TRBV28 combines with J gene TRBJ2-7; 8 nucleotides align to TRBD2. The germline V gene has CDR1 MDHEN and CDR2 SYDVKM. The CDR3 has 17 residues. The ends lost 5 bases at V and 11 bases at J; junction bases unmatched: 23. In DNA, the CDR3 is TGTGCCAGCAGTCCAGCCCCCATCGGACTAGCCGGAAAGAGGAAGTACTTC. The encoded protein is CASSPAPIGLAGKRKYF. The whole variable domain, remainder taken from reference TRBV28 and TRBJ2-7, is DVKVTQSSRYLVKRTGEKVFLECVQDMDHENMFWYRQDPGLGLRLIYFSYDVKMKEKGDIPEGYSVSREKKERFSLILESASTNQTSMYLCASSPAPIGLAGKRKYFGPGTRLTVT.

The chain employs TRBV7-9 and TRBJ1-6; D not resolved. Deletions cut 1 base from V and 14 bases from J, with 9 bases between. CDR3 size: 12 residues. CDR1 SEHNR and CDR2 FQNEAQ come from the germline V gene (reference sequence). The CDR3 region has the DNA TGTGCCAGCAGCTTAGGCAATCCAGCCCTCCACTTT. The encoded protein is CASSLGNPALHF.

This clonotype came up a few times. The rearrangement joins TRBV2 to TRBJ2-2; 8 nucleotides align to TRBD2. Germline assignment: CDR1 SNHLY and CDR2 FYNNEI. This CDR3 has 16 amino acids. Trimming took 2 bases from V and 4 from J; bases not matched to a gene: 6. In DNA, the CDR3 is TGTGCCAGCAGTGAATCTGGACTAGCTCTCACCGGGGAGCTGTTTTTT. Translated, it gives CASSESGLALTGELFF.

The chain links TRBV11-3 to TRBJ2-1, with 7 bases aligning to TRBD2. CDR1 is SGHNT, CDR2 YENEEA, per germline. The length of the CDR3 is 14 residues. The ends lost 3 bases at V and 8 bases at J; junction bases unmatched: 7. The CDR3 loop reads CASSFAREIDEQFF. The DNA for the CDR3 is TGTGCCAGCAGCTTCGCGCGGGAGATCGATGAGCAGTTCTTC.

The chain uses TRBV4-3 and TRBJ2-1, with a possible D match to TRBD2 (5 bases). The CDR3 has 15 amino acids. Germline V gives CDR1 LGHNA, CDR2 YSLEER. V dropped 2 bases and J dropped 5 bases, with 13 bases sitting between them. CDR3 in DNA: TGCGCCAGCAGCCAATCGAACCTGCGGGACAATGAGCAGTTCTTC. Amino acid sequence: CASSQSNLRDNEQFF.

This clonotype was detected many times. The V gene is TRBV7-8, the J gene TRBJ2-5, with D hard to call. The length of the CDR3 is 14 residues. Germline lookup yields CDR1 SGHVS and CDR2 FQNEAQ. V lost 0 bases to trimming and J lost 3 bases, with 8 bases between them. CDR3 sequence reads: CASSLAGLKETQYF. The CDR3 DNA reads TGTGCCAGCAGCTTAGCGGGATTGAAAGAGACCCAGTACTTC.

The V and J genes are TRBV9 and TRBJ2-1; 9 bases agree with TRBD2. With 0 bases clipped from V and 5 bases from J, the junction kept 3 bases outside the gene matches. The CDR3 has 15 amino acids. Germline loops: CDR1 SGDLS, CDR2 YYNGEE. CDR3 in amino acids: CASSVVASGNNEQFF. Written as DNA, the CDR3 is TGTGCCAGCAGCGTAGTGGCTAGCGGGAACAATGAGCAGTTCTTC. The full variable domain, with the rest looked up from reference TRBV9 and TRBJ2-1, is DSGVTQTPKHLITATGQRVTLRCSPRSGDLSVYWYQQSLDQGLQFLIQYYNGEERAKGNILERFSAQQFPDLHSELNLSSLELGDSALYFCASSVVASGNNEQFFGPGTRLTVL.